This T cell receptor beta chain was retrieved from a study of sequential checkpoint blockade in melanoma. The overall study: Randomization was 1:1 between first-line nivolumab→ipilimumab and ipilimumab→nivolumab. After both sequences, patients received maintenance nivolumab.

Germline-derived CDR1 and CDR2 are LNHDA and SQIVND (reference sequence). V shed 1 base and J shed 1 base, with 8 bases lying between them. This CDR3 has 15 amino acids. Generated by immunoSEQ multiplex PCR, the TCRdb table keeps only in-frame clones and is missing some. The repertoire holds 27,000 or so clones, with more than 60% as singletons. Stated treatment: randomized to nivolumab then ipilimumab (arm A) or the reverse (arm B). Patients had received no earlier DNA-damaging chemotherapy. For this clone: This same CDR3 is encoded by further DNA sequences in the sample.

The receptor comes from a human donor with melanoma. The V gene is TRBV19, the J gene TRBJ1-5; D possibly corresponds to TRBD1 (5 bases). Sequenced material: CD8+ T cells sorted from blood (inferred from file names), taken from a patient given nivolumab and ipilimumab in sequence. For the CDR3, the DNA is TGTGCCAGTAGTATAGCAGGGTACAGCAATCAGCCCCAGCATTTT. This codes for CASSIAGYSNQPQHF.